This T cell receptor (beta chain) was sequenced in a study of blood T cell repertoires in COVID-19. Study-level information: The analysed material was cDNA or gDNA that came from T cells, B-cell-depleted T cells, or PBMCs.

The table came from immunoSEQ multiplex PCR; TCRdb's copy has only in-frame clones and leaves some out. The sample lists about 98,000 clones; over 75% were seen once. The germline CDR1 and CDR2 sequences are SGHVS and FQNEAQ. The CDR3 covers 12 residues. V usage is TRBV7-8 and J usage is TRBJ1-1; TRBD1 agrees at 7 bases. Sequenced material: peripheral blood. The sequence was obtained from a woman over 75 with acute or convalescent COVID-19. The CDR3 nucleotides read TGTGCTTCGGGACAGATGAACACTGAAGCTTTCTTT. Protein: CASGQMNTEAFF. The complete variable domain, with remaining parts taken from reference TRBV7-8 and TRBJ1-1, reads GAGVSQSPRYKVAKRGQDVALRCDPISGHVSLFWYQQALGQGPEFLTYFQNEAQLDKSGLPSDRFFAERPEGSVSTLKIQRTQQEDSAVYLCASGQMNTEAFFGQGTRLTVV.